This paragraph covers one T cell receptor beta chain sequence. With V trimmed by 7 bases and J by 0 bases, 3 bases remained unmatched. The germline V gene encodes CDR1 MNHEY and CDR2 SVGAGI. This CDR3 has 13 amino acids. These data are taken from a study of blood T cell repertoires in COVID-19. Whole-study context: Both acute and convalescent COVID-19 samples were obtained from the United States, Italy and Spain. T cells, B-cell-depleted T cells, or PBMCs supplied cDNA or gDNA.

In the source study's methods: Nucleated cell counts were estimated from reference gene primer amplification. The method was immunoSEQ multiplex PCR; TCRdb's version includes in-frame clones alone and lacks a portion of them. V and J calls plus clone size are reproduced from that table; the DNA served to infer D and trimming. The table has 72,000 or so clones, roughly 86% seen once. Sample: peripheral blood. The chain links TRBV6-5 to TRBJ2-7, with 7 bases aligning to TRBD1. The clonotype was recovered from a woman aged 55 to 70 with acute or convalescent COVID-19. In nucleotides, the CDR3 is TGTGCCAGCAAGGGACAGCTCTCCTACGAGCAGTACTTC. Protein product: CASKGQLSYEQYF.